Ten or more counts support the clone carrying this T cell receptor beta chain. The CDR3 loop spans 18 amino acids. The V gene's germline CDR1 is SGDLS and CDR2 YYNGEE. V dropped 0 bases and J dropped 0; count of bases not matched to a gene: 7. TCRdb called the 5' RACE reads again in MiXCR, with one record for every CDR3 protein. Of over 100,000 distinct CDR3 sequences in the sample, more than 6.5% were seen once. This sample is part of a study of CD8 T cells in ankylosing spondylitis. The V call is TRBV9, the J call TRBJ2-1, with 9 bases matching TRBD2. The origin of this receptor is a male donor with ankylosing spondylitis or in good health (not recorded which). The sequencing sample was made of blood, either unsorted or a sorted T cell fraction (not recorded which). The CDR3 DNA follows: TGTGCCAGCAGCGTAGAGGGCGGGAGGGCCCCCTCCTACAATGAGCAGTTCTTC. It is translated as CASSVEGGRAPSYNEQFF. The full variable domain, with the rest looked up from reference TRBV9 and TRBJ2-1, is DSGVTQTPKHLITATGQRVTLRCSPRSGDLSVYWYQQSLDQGLQFLIQYYNGEERAKGNILERFSAQQFPDLHSELNLSSLELGDSALYFCASSVEGGRAPSYNEQFFGPGTRLTVL.